The 10 T cell receptor beta chains below all came from one sample that was sequenced in a study of blood T cells in healthy people across ages. Together with a sample-barcoded 5' primer, a J-beta primer mix was included in a second PCR lasting about 6 to 11 cycles. MiXCR was run by TCRdb on the 5' RACE reads, yielding one entry per CDR3 protein. The data show over 1.5 million distinct CDR3 sequences, with just under 50% seen just once and roughly 2.1% held by the top ten. The sequenced material came from blood. These receptors came from a woman aged 40 to 49 in good health.

This clonotype was recorded a few times. The chain is built from TRBV6-2 or TRBV6-3 and TRBJ2-7; D may be TRBD1 or TRBD2 (6 bases each). CDR1 and CDR2 (germline): MNHEY, SVGEGT. CDR3 size: 13 residues. Trimming removed 6 bases from V and 6 bases from J, with 15 bases in between. CDR3 in DNA: TGTGCCAGCAGGGTGACAGAGGGGGGCGAGCAGTACTTC. Translation: CASRVTEGGEQYF.

The chain uses TRBV7-2 and TRBJ1-5; D may be TRBD1 (5 bases). This CDR3 spans 15 amino acids. Germline V CDR1 and CDR2: SGHTA, FQGNSA. V gave up 0 bases and J gave up 2 bases, with 8 bases separating them. The CDR3 DNA reads as TGTGCCAGCAGCTTAGCGACGACAGGCAATCAGCCCCAGCATTTT. Translating gives CASSLATTGNQPQHF.

The J gene is TRBJ1-2, the V gene TRBV5-6; 7 bases agree with TRBD1. The CDR3 length is 16 residues. V lost 4 bases, J lost 0 bases, and 9 bases stayed unmatched. CDR1 SGHDT and CDR2 YYEEEE come from the germline V gene. CDR3 bases: TGTGCCAGCAGCCCGGGGGACAGAAGAGCTAACTATGGCTACACCTTC. Its protein is CASSPGDRRANYGYTF. Filled out from reference TRBV5-6 and TRBJ1-2, the complete variable domain reads DAGVTQSPTHLIKTRGQQVTLRCSPKSGHDTVSWYQQALGQGPQFIFQYYEEEERQRGNFPDRFSGHQFPNYSSELNVNALLLGDSALYLCASSPGDRRANYGYTFGSGTRLTVV.

J is TRBJ1-2 and V is TRBV21-1. TRBV21-1 is deemed a pseudogene. CDR3 length: 12 residues. The CDR3 here is CASTRQGSGYTF. The CDR3 bases are TGTGCCAGCACCCGCCAAGGGAGTGGCTACACCTTC.

This clonotype was counted a few times. The chain recombines TRBV7-2 with TRBJ2-1; D remains ambiguous. Per germline, CDR1 SGHTA and CDR2 FQGNSA. With 3 bases removed from V and 0 bases from J, the gap between germline ends came to 6 bases. The CDR3 extends over 14 amino acids. The CDR3 is CASSFQYSYNEQFF. CDR3 bases: TGTGCCAGCAGCTTTCAGTACTCCTACAATGAGCAGTTCTTC.

The chain combines TRBV5-1 with TRBJ1-4; perhaps TRBD1 as D (5 bases). Germline-derived CDR1 and CDR2 are SGHRS and YFSETQ. The CDR3 is 15 amino acids. The germline V and J ends were trimmed by 5 bases and 8 bases, with 19 bases remaining between them. For the CDR3, the DNA is TGCGCCAGCAGTGATACAGGAGGTTTGAGAGAAAAACTGTTTTTT. Translating gives CASSDTGGLREKLFF.

The genes are TRBV15 and TRBJ2-7, with D perhaps given as TRBD1 or TRBD2 (5 bases each). The germline V gene has CDR1 LNHNV and CDR2 YYDKDF (reference sequence). The CDR3 sequence is 13 residues long. Trimming left V 5 bases short and J 2 bases short, with 10 bases between. The CDR3 reads CATSRDVTYEQYF. As DNA, the CDR3 is TGTGCCACCAGCCGGGACGTGACCTACGAGCAGTACTTC.

V is TRBV4-2 and J is TRBJ2-1; D is possibly TRBD1 or TRBD2 (6 bases each). Trimming pared 0 bases from V and 0 bases from J, leaving 12 bases between. The CDR3 is 17 amino acids. Per germline, CDR1 LGHNA and CDR2 YNFKEQ. CDR3 bases: TGTGCCAGCAGCCAAGATTGGGGGGCTATCTCCTACAATGAGCAGTTCTTC. It specifies CASSQDWGAISYNEQFF.

The chain joins TRBV6-6 to TRBJ2-1; D possibly matches TRBD1 or TRBD2 (5 bases each). V was clipped by 5 bases and J by 15 bases, with 17 bases between them. The CDR3 loop spans 12 amino acids. Germline CDR1 and CDR2: MNHNY and SVGAGI (reference sequence). The chain's CDR3 is CASSGGTDPLFF. CDR3 nucleotide sequence: TGTGCCAGCAGTGGTGGGACGGACCCTTTGTTCTTC.

V is TRBV6-6 and J is TRBJ2-1, with TRBD2 matching 7 bases. This CDR3 has 15 residues. Germline V gene data show CDR1 as MNHNY and CDR2 as SVGAGI (reference sequence). The CDR3 region is CAGDSAGLRNNEQFF. The CDR3 region has the DNA TGTGCTGGAGACAGCGCGGGACTAAGGAACAATGAGCAGTTCTTC.